This T cell receptor beta chain was sequenced in a study of T cells expressing NK-cell markers. Germline V gives CDR1 KGHSH, CDR2 LQKENI. The CDR3 extends over 14 amino acids. Production of TCR beta cDNA relied on 5'RACE template switching with UMIs. TCRdb reprocessed the 5' RACE reads, keeping one entry per CDR3 protein, no DNA. Reported are hundreds of thousands of distinct CDR3 sequences; the ten largest clones contain 7.3%. The V call is TRBV18, the J call TRBJ2-1. The sample consisted of blood T cells: a sorted CD56 or NKG2C T cell subset, CD4+ or CD8+ T cells, or bulk PBMC T cells (not recorded which). The receptor's source is a woman between 18 and 70 years old in good health. CDR3 in amino acids: CASSPVYGYNEQFF.